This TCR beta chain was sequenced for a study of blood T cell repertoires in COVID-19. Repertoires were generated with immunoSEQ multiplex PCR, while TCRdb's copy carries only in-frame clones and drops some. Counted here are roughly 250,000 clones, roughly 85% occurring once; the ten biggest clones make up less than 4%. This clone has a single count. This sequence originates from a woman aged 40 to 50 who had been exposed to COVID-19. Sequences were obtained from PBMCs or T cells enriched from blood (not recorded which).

The CDR3 here is CASSVSSTGELFF. The CDR3 DNA is TGTGCCAGCAGCGTGTCCAGCACCGGGGAGCTGTTTTTT. The chain links TRBV9 to TRBJ2-2; D gene ambiguous. Germline CDR1 reads SGDLS; CDR2 reads YYNGEE. The CDR3 loop spans 13 amino acids. V was clipped by 2 bases and J by 4 bases, with 6 bases between them. The full variable domain, with the rest looked up from reference TRBV9 and TRBJ2-2, is DSGVTQTPKHLITATGQRVTLRCSPRSGDLSVYWYQQSLDQGLQFLIQYYNGEERAKGNILERFSAQQFPDLHSELNLSSLELGDSALYFCASSVSSTGELFFGEGSRLTVL.